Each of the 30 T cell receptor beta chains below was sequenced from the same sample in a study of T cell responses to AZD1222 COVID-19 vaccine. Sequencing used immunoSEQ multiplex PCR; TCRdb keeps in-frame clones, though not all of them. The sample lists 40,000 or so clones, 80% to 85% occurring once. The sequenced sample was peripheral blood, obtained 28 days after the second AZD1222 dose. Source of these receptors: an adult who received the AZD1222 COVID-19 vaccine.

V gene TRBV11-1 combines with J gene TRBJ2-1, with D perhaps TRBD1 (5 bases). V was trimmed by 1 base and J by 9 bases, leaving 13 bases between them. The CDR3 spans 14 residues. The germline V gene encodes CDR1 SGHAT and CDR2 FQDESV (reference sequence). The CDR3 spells CASSLVSGPAEQFF. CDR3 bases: TGTGCCAGCAGCTTAGTCTCAGGGCCAGCTGAGCAGTTCTTC.

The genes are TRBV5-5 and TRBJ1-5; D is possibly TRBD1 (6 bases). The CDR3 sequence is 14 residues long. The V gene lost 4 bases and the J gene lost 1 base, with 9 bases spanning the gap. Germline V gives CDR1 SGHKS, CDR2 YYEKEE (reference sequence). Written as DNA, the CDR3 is TGTGCCAGCAGCCTACAGGGAAGCAATCAGCCCCAGCATTTT. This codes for CASSLQGSNQPQHF.

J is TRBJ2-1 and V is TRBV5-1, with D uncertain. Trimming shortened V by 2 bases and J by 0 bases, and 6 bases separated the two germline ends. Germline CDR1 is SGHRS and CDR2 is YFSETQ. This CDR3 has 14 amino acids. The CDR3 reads CASSFGDSYNEQFF. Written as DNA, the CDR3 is TGCGCCAGCAGCTTTGGGGACTCCTACAATGAGCAGTTCTTC.

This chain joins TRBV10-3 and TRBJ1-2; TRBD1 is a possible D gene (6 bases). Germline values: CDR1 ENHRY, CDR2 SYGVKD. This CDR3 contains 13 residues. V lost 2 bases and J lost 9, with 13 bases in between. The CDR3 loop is CAISEGGSGSYTF. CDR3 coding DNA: TGTGCCATCAGTGAGGGGGGCTCGGGAAGCTACACCTTC.

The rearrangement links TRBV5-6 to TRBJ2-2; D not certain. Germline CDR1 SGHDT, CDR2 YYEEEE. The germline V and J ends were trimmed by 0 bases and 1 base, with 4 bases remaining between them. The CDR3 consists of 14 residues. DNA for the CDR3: TGTGCCAGCAGCTTGGGTCTGAACACCGGGGAGCTGTTTTTT. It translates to CASSLGLNTGELFF.

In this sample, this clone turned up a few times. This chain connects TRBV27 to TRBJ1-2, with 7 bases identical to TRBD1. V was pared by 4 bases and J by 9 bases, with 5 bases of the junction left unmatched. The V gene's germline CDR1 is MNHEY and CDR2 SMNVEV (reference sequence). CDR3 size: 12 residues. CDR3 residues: CASSSQGLRYTF. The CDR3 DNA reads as TGTGCCAGCAGTTCACAGGGGTTACGCTACACCTTC.

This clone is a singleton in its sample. The CDR3 protein is CAWSVLAGGYEQYF. As DNA, the CDR3 is TGTGCCTGGAGTGTACTAGCGGGGGGGTACGAGCAGTACTTC. J is TRBJ2-7 and V is TRBV30; 13 nucleotides match TRBD2. From germline, CDR1 is GTSNPN and CDR2 SVGIG (reference sequence). The junction had 0 bases not matched to a gene; V was cut back by 0 bases and J by 4 bases. CDR3 length: 14 amino acids.

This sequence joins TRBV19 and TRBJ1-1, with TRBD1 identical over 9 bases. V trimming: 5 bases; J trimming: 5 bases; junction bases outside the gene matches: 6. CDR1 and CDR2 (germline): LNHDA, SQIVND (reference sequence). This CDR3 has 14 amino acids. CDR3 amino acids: CASSGTGSWTEAFF. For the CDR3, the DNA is TGTGCCAGTAGTGGGACAGGGAGTTGGACTGAAGCTTTCTTT.

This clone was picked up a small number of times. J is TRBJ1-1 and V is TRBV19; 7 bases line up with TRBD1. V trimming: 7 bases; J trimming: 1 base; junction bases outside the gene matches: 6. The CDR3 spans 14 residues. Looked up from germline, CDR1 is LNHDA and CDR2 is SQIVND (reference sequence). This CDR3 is CASIAYRGNTEAFF. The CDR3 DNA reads TGTGCCAGTATTGCGTACAGGGGGAACACTGAAGCTTTCTTT.

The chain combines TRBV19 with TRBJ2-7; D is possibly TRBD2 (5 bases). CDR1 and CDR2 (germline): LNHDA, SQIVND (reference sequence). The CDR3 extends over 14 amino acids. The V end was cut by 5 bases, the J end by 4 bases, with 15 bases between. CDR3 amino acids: CASSLPGGGYEQYF. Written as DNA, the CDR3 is TGTGCCAGTAGTCTCCCTGGAGGCGGATACGAGCAGTACTTC.

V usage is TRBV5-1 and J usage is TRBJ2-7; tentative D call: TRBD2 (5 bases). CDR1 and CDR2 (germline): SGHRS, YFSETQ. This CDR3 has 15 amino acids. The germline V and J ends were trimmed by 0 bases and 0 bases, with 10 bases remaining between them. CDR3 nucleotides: TGCGCCAGCAGCTTGGGATCGGGGAGCTCCTACGAGCAGTACTTC. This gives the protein CASSLGSGSSYEQYF.

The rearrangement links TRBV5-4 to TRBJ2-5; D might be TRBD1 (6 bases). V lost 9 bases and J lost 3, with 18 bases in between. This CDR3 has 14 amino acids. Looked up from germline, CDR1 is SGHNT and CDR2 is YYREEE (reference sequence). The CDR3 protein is CATTTGTRKETQYF. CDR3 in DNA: TGTGCCACGACCACAGGGACCCGTAAAGAGACCCAGTACTTC.

The CDR3 protein is CSVLFGQGLPLHF. The CDR3 DNA follows: TGCAGCGTTCTCTTCGGACAGGGTTTACCCCTCCACTTT. The J gene is TRBJ1-6, the V gene TRBV29-1; 8 bases line up with TRBD1. The trim removed 5 bases at V and 12 bases at J, leaving 9 bases unmatched. The V gene's germline CDR1 is SQVTM and CDR2 ANQGSEA. The CDR3 totals 13 residues.

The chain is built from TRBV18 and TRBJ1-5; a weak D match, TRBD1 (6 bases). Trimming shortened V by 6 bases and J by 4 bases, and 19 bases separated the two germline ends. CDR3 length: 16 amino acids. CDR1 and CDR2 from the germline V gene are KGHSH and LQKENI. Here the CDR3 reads CASSQLAGAANQPQHF. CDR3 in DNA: TGTGCCAGCTCCCAACTAGCGGGGGCCGCGAATCAGCCCCAGCATTTT.

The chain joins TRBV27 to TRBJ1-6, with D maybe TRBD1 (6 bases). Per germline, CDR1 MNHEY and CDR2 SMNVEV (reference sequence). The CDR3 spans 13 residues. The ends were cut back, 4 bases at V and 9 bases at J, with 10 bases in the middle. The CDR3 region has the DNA TGTGCCAGCAGTTCGGGACAATTTTCACCCCTCCACTTT. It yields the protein CASSSGQFSPLHF.

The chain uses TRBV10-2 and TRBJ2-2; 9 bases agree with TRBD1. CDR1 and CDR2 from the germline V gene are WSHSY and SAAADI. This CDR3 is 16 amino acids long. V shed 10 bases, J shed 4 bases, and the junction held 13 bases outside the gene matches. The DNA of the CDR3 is TGCGCCACAGTGACAGGGGGTAATCCTCTCACCGGGGAGCTGTTTTTT. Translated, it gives CATVTGGNPLTGELFF.

The CDR3 DNA follows: TGTGCCAGTAGTACGCAGGGCTATAATTCACCCCTCCACTTT. Amino acid sequence: CASSTQGYNSPLHF. This rearrangement joins TRBV19 to TRBJ1-6; D may be TRBD1 (5 bases). Germline lookup yields CDR1 LNHDA and CDR2 SQIVND (reference sequence). The CDR3 sequence is 14 residues long. V lost 4 bases to trimming and J lost 3 bases, with 7 bases between them.

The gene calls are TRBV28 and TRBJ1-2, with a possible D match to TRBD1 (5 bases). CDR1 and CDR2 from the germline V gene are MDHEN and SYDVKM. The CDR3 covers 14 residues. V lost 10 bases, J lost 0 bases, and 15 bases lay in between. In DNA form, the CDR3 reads TGTGCCACCCCGTCGGGGGTAGCTAACTATGGCTACACCTTC. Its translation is CATPSGVANYGYTF.

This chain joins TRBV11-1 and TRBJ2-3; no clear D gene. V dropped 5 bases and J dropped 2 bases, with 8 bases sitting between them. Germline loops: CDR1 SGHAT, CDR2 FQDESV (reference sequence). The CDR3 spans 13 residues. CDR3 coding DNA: TGTGCCAGCAGCCGGGTCTTCACAGATACGCAGTATTTT. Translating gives CASSRVFTDTQYF.

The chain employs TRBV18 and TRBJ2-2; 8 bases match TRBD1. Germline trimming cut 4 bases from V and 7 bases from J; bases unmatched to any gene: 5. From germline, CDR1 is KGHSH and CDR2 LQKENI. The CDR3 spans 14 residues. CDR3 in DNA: TGTGCCAGCTCACGGACAGGGCTCAACGGGGAGCTGTTTTTT. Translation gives CASSRTGLNGELFF.

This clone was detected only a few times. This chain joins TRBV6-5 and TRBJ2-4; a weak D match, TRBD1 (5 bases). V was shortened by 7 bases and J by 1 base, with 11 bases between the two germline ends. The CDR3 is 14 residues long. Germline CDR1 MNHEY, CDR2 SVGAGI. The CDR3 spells CASTEGVAKNIQYF. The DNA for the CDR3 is TGTGCCAGCACCGAAGGGGTGGCCAAAAACATTCAGTACTTC.

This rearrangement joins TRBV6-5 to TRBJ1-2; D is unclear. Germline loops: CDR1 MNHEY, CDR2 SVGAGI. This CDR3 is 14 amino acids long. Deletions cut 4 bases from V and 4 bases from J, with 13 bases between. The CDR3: CASSLFGGRYGYTF. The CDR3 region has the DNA TGTGCCAGCAGTTTATTTGGAGGGCGCTATGGCTACACCTTC.

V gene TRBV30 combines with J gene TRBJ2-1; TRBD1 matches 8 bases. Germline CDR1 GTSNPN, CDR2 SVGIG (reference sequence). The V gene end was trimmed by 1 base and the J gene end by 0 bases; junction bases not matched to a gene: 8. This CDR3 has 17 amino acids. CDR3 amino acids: CAWSEQGVRSSYNEQFF. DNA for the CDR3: TGTGCCTGGAGTGAACAGGGGGTAAGGAGCTCCTACAATGAGCAGTTCTTC.

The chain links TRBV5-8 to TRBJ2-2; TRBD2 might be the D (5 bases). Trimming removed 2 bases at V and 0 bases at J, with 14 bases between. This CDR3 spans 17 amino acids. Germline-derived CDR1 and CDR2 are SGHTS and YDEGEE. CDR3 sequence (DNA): TGTGCCAGCAGCTTATGGGTTGCGGGTCCGAACACCGGGGAGCTGTTTTTT. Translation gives CASSLWVAGPNTGELFF.

DNA for the CDR3: TGTGCCAGCAGCTGGCAGGAGAACACTGAAGCTTTCTTT. It encodes CASSWQENTEAFF. V gene TRBV7-9 combines with J gene TRBJ1-1; D remains unclear. The CDR3 totals 13 residues. Germline V lookup: CDR1 SEHNR, CDR2 FQNEAQ (reference sequence). Trimming took off 4 bases at V and 1 base at J, with 7 bases between the two ends.

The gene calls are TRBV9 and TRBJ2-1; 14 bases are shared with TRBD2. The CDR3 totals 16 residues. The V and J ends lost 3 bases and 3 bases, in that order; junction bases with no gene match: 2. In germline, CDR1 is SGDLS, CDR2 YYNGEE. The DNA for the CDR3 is TGTGCCAGCAGCGCGGGACTAGCGGGGGACTACAATGAGCAGTTCTTC. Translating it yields CASSAGLAGDYNEQFF.

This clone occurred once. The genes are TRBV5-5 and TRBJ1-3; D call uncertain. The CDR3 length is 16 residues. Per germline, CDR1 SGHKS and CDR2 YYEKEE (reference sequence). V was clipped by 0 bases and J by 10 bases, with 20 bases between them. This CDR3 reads CASSLGFGARAGTIYF. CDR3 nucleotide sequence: TGTGCCAGCAGCTTGGGTTTTGGCGCACGTGCCGGGACCATATATTTT.

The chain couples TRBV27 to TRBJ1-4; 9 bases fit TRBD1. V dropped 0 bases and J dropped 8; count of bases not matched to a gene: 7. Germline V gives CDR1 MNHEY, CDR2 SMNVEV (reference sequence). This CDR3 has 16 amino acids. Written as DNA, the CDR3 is TGTGCCAGCAGTTTATCAGGACAGGGGCCATGGGAAAAACTGTTTTTT. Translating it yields CASSLSGQGPWEKLFF.

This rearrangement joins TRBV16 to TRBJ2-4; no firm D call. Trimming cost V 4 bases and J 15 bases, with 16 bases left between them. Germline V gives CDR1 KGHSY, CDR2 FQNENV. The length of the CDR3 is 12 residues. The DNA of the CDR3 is TGTGCCAGCAGCCTGTTCCGGGTCTGTAGGTACTTC. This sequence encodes CASSLFRVCRYF.

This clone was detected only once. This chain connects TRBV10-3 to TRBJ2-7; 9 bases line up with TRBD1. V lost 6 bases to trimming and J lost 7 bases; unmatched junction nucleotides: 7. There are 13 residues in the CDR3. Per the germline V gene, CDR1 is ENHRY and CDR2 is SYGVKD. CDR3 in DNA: TGTGCCATCAGGTCTGACAGGGGGGGGGAGCAGTACTTC. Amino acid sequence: CAIRSDRGGEQYF.